The 27 T cell receptor beta chains below were found in one sample sequenced in a study of T cells in localized non-small cell lung cancer. Method: immunoSEQ multiplex PCR; TCRdb's copy keeps in-frame clones and lacks some. The data contain roughly 86,000 clones, 84% of them singletons. The starting material was peripheral blood, obtained before any cancer treatment. The receptors originated from a man aged 35 to 70 with stage I lung adenocarcinoma.

This sequence joins TRBV7-9 and TRBJ1-1; the D is unclear. Between the trimmed V and J ends, which lost 6 bases and 1 base, there was a span of 9 bases. The CDR3 is 13 amino acids. Germline V gene sequence: CDR1 SEHNR, CDR2 FQNEAQ (reference sequence). CDR3 amino acids: CASRLTENTEAFF. CDR3 nucleotides: TGTGCCAGCAGACTAACAGAGAACACTGAAGCTTTCTTT.

The gene calls are TRBV5-1 and TRBJ1-1; tentative D call: TRBD1 (5 bases). The germline CDR1 and CDR2 sequences are SGHRS and YFSETQ. Trimming stripped 2 bases from V and 3 bases from J, with 17 bases between. The CDR3 runs 16 residues. The CDR3 protein is CASSFWGDRGDTEAFF. DNA of the CDR3: TGCGCCAGCAGCTTTTGGGGAGACAGAGGGGACACTGAAGCTTTCTTT.

The CDR3 DNA reads as TGTGCCAGCAGTTACTCGGGACTGAATAATGAAAAACTGTTTTTT. Residues: CASSYSGLNNEKLFF. The V and J genes are TRBV6-5 and TRBJ1-4; tentatively, D is TRBD1 (5 bases). From germline, CDR1 is MNHEY and CDR2 SVGAGI. Trimming took off 0 bases at V and 4 bases at J, with 9 bases between the two ends. The CDR3 is 15 amino acids.

This clone was found a few times. The rearrangement joins TRBV18 to TRBJ2-7; 7 bases agree with TRBD2. In germline, CDR1 is KGHSH, CDR2 LQKENI. The CDR3 length is 14 residues. V shed 6 bases and J 1 base; nucleotides not matched to a gene: 6. The CDR3 sequence is CASSRGGVSYEQYF. In nucleotides, the CDR3 is TGTGCCAGCTCTAGGGGAGGGGTTTCCTACGAGCAGTACTTC.

This sequence joins TRBV14 and TRBJ1-2, with 11 bases identical to TRBD1. The CDR3 runs to 16 residues. The germline V gene encodes CDR1 SGHDN and CDR2 FVKESK. The trim removed 1 base at V and 8 bases at J, leaving 9 bases unmatched. The DNA for the CDR3 is TGTGCCAGCAGCCAAGTCGTAGGACAGGGGGCGAGAGGCTACACCTTC. It is translated as CASSQVVGQGARGYTF.

The chain has TRBV19 and TRBJ1-3, with 8 bases fitting TRBD1. The CDR3 extends over 18 amino acids. With 5 bases clipped from V and 0 bases from J, the junction kept 12 bases outside the gene matches. Germline values: CDR1 LNHDA, CDR2 SQIVND (reference sequence). The CDR3 spells CASSQTYRGSSSGNTIYF. In nucleotides, the CDR3 is TGTGCCAGTAGTCAGACGTACAGGGGGAGCAGCTCTGGAAACACCATATATTTT.

The chain employs TRBV19 and TRBJ1-2; 12 bases align to TRBD1. J lost 6 bases, V lost 4 bases, and 12 bases had no gene match. Germline values: CDR1 LNHDA, CDR2 SQIVND (reference sequence). CDR3 length: 17 amino acids. The CDR3: CASSTRDRGLRIDGYTF. As DNA, the CDR3 is TGTGCCAGTAGTACCAGGGACAGGGGGCTTCGCATTGATGGCTACACCTTC.

The rearrangement joins TRBV11-2 to TRBJ2-7; TRBD2 might be the D (6 bases). CDR3 length equals 15 residues. The V gene lost 2 bases and the J gene lost 3 bases, with 14 bases spanning the gap. Per the germline V gene, CDR1 is SGHAT and CDR2 is FQNNGV. CDR3: CASSLRASVGYEQYF. CDR3 coding DNA: TGTGCCAGCAGCTTACGGGCTAGCGTCGGCTACGAGCAGTACTTC.

This clone is medium-sized by share. V and J are TRBV11-2 and TRBJ2-7, with no clear D. Per germline, CDR1 SGHAT and CDR2 FQNNGV. This CDR3 region has 11 residues. The V end lost 5 bases, the J end lost 6 bases, and 8 bases lay between the germline ends. The CDR3 reads CASSALREQYF. CDR3 sequence (DNA): TGTGCCAGCAGCGCCCTGCGCGAGCAGTACTTC.

J is TRBJ2-2 and V is TRBV6-5; 7 bases map to TRBD1. The CDR3 consists of 14 residues. J was trimmed by 2 bases and V by 6 bases; bases with no gene match: 3. CDR1 is MNHEY, CDR2 SVGAGI, per germline. The CDR3 sequence: CASRGQVNTGELFF. The CDR3 bases are TGTGCCAGCAGAGGACAGGTTAACACCGGGGAGCTGTTTTTT.

This clone has more than one count but fewer than ten. This rearrangement joins TRBV23-1 to TRBJ1-5, with D possibly matching TRBD1 (5 bases). TRBV23-1 counts as an open reading frame of uncertain function. V lost 7 bases, J lost 5 bases, and 21 bases lay in between. The CDR3 loop spans 16 amino acids. This CDR3 is CASTPPPGLWDQPQHF. As DNA, the CDR3 is TGCGCCAGCACCCCCCCACCGGGGCTCTGGGATCAGCCCCAGCATTTT.

A note on this clone: Other nucleotide sequences from this sample produce the same CDR3. This chain connects TRBV28 to TRBJ2-5, with D uncertain. Germline V gives CDR1 MDHEN, CDR2 SYDVKM. This CDR3 has 11 residues. V dropped 3 bases and J dropped 5 bases, with 4 bases sitting between them. The CDR3 spells CASSLGETQYF. The CDR3 region has the DNA TGTGCCAGCAGTTTGGGGGAGACCCAGTACTTC.

The gene calls are TRBV10-3 and TRBJ1-1; TRBD1 aligns across 7 bases. The germline V gene has CDR1 ENHRY and CDR2 SYGVKD. The trim removed 3 bases at V and 4 bases at J, leaving 8 bases unmatched. The CDR3 is 15 amino acids. The CDR3: CAISESQGQLTEAFF. The CDR3 DNA sequence: TGTGCCATCAGTGAATCCCAGGGACAGCTCACTGAAGCTTTCTTT.

V gene TRBV9 combines with J gene TRBJ1-1, with D possibly TRBD1 on 6 matching bases. The CDR3 runs 15 residues. V was pared by 4 bases and J by 0 bases, with 13 bases between. The germline V gene encodes CDR1 SGDLS and CDR2 YYNGEE. The CDR3 DNA reads as TGTGCCAGCAGCCCGTATCCAGGGGTGAACACTGAAGCTTTCTTT. It specifies CASSPYPGVNTEAFF.

V is TRBV2 and J is TRBJ2-1, with 10 positions matching TRBD2. This CDR3 spans 17 amino acids. Trimming removed 1 base from V and 5 bases from J; junction bases left unmatched: 8. Germline CDR1 SNHLY, CDR2 FYNNEI. DNA for the CDR3: TGTGCCAGCAGTGAAGAAGGCATAGCGGGGGGTAACAATGAGCAGTTCTTC. Translated, it gives CASSEEGIAGGNNEQFF.

The table lists this clone with a count of one. The V call is TRBV5-1, the J call TRBJ2-3; the D gene is possibly TRBD1 (5 bases). Germline V lookup: CDR1 SGHRS, CDR2 YFSETQ. The length of the CDR3 is 15 residues. Deletions cut 0 bases from V and 3 bases from J, with 11 bases between. CDR3 protein: CASSLGGVGTDTQYF. The CDR3 DNA sequence: TGCGCCAGCAGCTTGGGGGGCGTTGGTACAGATACGCAGTATTTT.

This chain uses TRBV7-3 with TRBJ2-2, with a weak D call TRBD2 (6 bases). Germline CDR1 SGHTA, CDR2 FQGTGA. Trimming cost V 1 base and J 7 bases, with 10 bases left between them. CDR3 length: 14 amino acids. This CDR3 reads CASSLNWGLGELFF. In nucleotides, the CDR3 is TGTGCCAGCAGCTTAAATTGGGGACTCGGGGAGCTGTTTTTT.

This clone was seen more than once but under ten times. The chain recombines TRBV7-9 with TRBJ1-1; TRBD1 is a possible D gene (5 bases). The CDR3 spans 15 residues. Germline V gives CDR1 SEHNR, CDR2 FQNEAQ (reference sequence). V lost 6 bases, J lost 4 bases, and 18 bases lay in between. CDR3 residues: CASSSRRVGGTEAFF. In DNA form, the CDR3 reads TGTGCCAGCAGTTCTCGTCGGGTTGGGGGCACTGAAGCTTTCTTT. Complete variable domain (other parts from reference TRBV7-9 and TRBJ1-1): DTGVSQNPRHKITKRGQNVTFRCDPISEHNRLYWYRQTLGQGPEFLTYFQNEAQLEKSRLLSDRFSAERPKGSFSTLEIQRTEQGDSAMYLCASSSRRVGGTEAFFGQGTRLTVV.

This chain connects TRBV7-2 to TRBJ1-5; D remains ambiguous. This CDR3 region has 13 residues. V was trimmed by 4 bases and J by 4 bases, leaving 8 bases between them. The germline gives CDR1 SGHTA, CDR2 FQGNSA. The CDR3 DNA is TGTGCCAGCAGCTCTTTCGAAAATCAGCCCCAGCATTTT. Its translation: CASSSFENQPQHF. The full variable domain, with the rest looked up from reference TRBV7-2 and TRBJ1-5, is GAGVSQSPSNKVTEKGKDVELRCDPISGHTALYWYRQSLGQGLEFLIYFQGNSAPDKSGLPSDRFSAERTGGSVSTLTIQRTQQEDSAVYLCASSSFENQPQHFGDGTRLSIL.

This clone was recorded a few times. DNA of the CDR3: TGTGCCAGCAGCTTAGACGGACAGTCCTACGAGCAGTACTTC. Amino acids: CASSLDGQSYEQYF. The chain couples TRBV7-6 to TRBJ2-7, with D possibly being TRBD1 (6 bases). Germline assignment: CDR1 SGHVS and CDR2 FNYEAQ. Trimming shortened V by 1 base and J by 1 base, and 8 bases separated the two germline ends. This CDR3 is built from 14 residues. The entire variable domain, with the rest obtained from reference TRBV7-6 and TRBJ2-7, is as follows: GAGVSQSPRYKVTKRGQDVALRCDPISGHVSLYWYRQALGQGPEFLTYFNYEAQQDKSGLPNDRFSAERPEGSISTLTIQRTEQRDSAMYRCASSLDGQSYEQYFGPGTRLTVT.

V usage is TRBV7-2 and J usage is TRBJ2-7; D gene uncertain. Trimming shortened V by 2 bases and J by 4 bases, and 9 bases separated the two germline ends. CDR1 SGHTA and CDR2 FQGNSA come from the germline V gene. This CDR3 contains 13 residues. This CDR3 reads CASSLISLYEQYF. DNA of the CDR3: TGTGCCAGCAGCTTAATTTCGTTGTACGAGCAGTACTTC.

The chain is built from TRBV4-1 and TRBJ2-7, with 7 bases aligning to TRBD2. V was pared by 0 bases and J by 4 bases, with 9 bases of the junction left unmatched. CDR3 length: 16 residues. The germline V gene encodes CDR1 MGHRA and CDR2 YSYEKL. The CDR3: CASSQDLGEGGYEQYF. The CDR3, as DNA: TGCGCCAGCAGCCAAGATCTGGGGGAGGGCGGGTACGAGCAGTACTTC.

The chain links TRBV5-1 to TRBJ2-7; possibly TRBD1 for D (7 bases). The CDR3 covers 16 residues. Germline CDR1 and CDR2: SGHRS and YFSETQ. V lost 1 base and J lost 2, with 16 bases in between. The DNA for the CDR3 is TGCGCCAGCAGCTTGTGGGGCGGAGGGGGCCCCTACGAGCAGTACTTC. This gives the protein CASSLWGGGGPYEQYF.

V usage is TRBV25-1 and J usage is TRBJ1-6; 10 nucleotides line up with TRBD1. With V trimmed by 2 bases and J by 13 bases, 14 bases remained unmatched. Germline lookup yields CDR1 MGHDK and CDR2 SYGVNS. This CDR3 contains 17 residues. The CDR3 is CASSEPFPGTGDAPLHF. DNA for the CDR3: TGTGCCAGCAGTGAACCCTTCCCCGGGACAGGGGATGCGCCCCTCCACTTT.

The rearrangement links TRBV7-8 to TRBJ2-7; TRBD1 matches at 10 bases. Germline CDR1 SGHVS, CDR2 FQNEAQ. V shed 5 bases, J shed 3 bases, and the junction held 13 bases outside the gene matches. The CDR3 spans 17 residues. The CDR3 DNA sequence: TGTGCCAGCAGCCCGAAGAGGTCCGGGGACAGGGGCTACGAGCAGTACTTC. Translated: CASSPKRSGDRGYEQYF.

The rearrangement uses TRBV5-5 and TRBJ2-5; tentative D call: TRBD2 (6 bases). The CDR3 sequence is 13 residues long. Deletions cut 3 bases from V and 5 bases from J, with 11 bases between. Germline CDR1 reads SGHKS; CDR2 reads YYEKEE (reference sequence). CDR3 loop: CASSSGEAETQYF. The CDR3 DNA follows: TGTGCCAGCAGCTCTGGGGAGGCGGAGACCCAGTACTTC. The full variable domain, in which reference TRBV5-5 and TRBJ2-5 provide the parts outside the CDR3, is DAGVTQSPTHLIKTRGQQVTLRCSPISGHKSVSWYQQVLGQGPQFIFQYYEKEERGRGNFPDRFSARQFPNYSSELNVNALLLGDSALYLCASSSGEAETQYFGPGTRLLVL.

The CDR3 protein is CASSPGQGAGEGNTIYF. As DNA, the CDR3 is TGTGCCAGCAGCCCCGGACAGGGGGCGGGTGAAGGAAACACCATATATTTT. This chain connects TRBV7-2 to TRBJ1-3; 11 bases agree with TRBD1. CDR1 is SGHTA, CDR2 FQGNSA, per germline. V lost 5 bases to trimming and J lost 4 bases; unmatched junction nucleotides: 10. The length of the CDR3 is 17 residues.